The rows below give T cell receptor beta chains drawn from one sample of a study of blood T cell repertoires in COVID-19. Only in-frame clones appear in the TCRdb table, and some are missing; sequencing was by immunoSEQ multiplex PCR. The data show approximately 77,000 clones, 65% to 85% seen once. The sample consisted of peripheral blood. The source is a man in his 70s with active or convalescent COVID-19. Both conserved end residues are part of each CDR3. The D gene is left open where the match is weak. A clone size is listed for some rows: how often the clone was seen (once, few, many), or a class if it is expanded.

J gene: TRBJ1-6; clone size: NA; D gene: TRBD1; V gene: TRBV28; CDR3 protein: CATSPGQGRSPLHF; CDR3 DNA: TGTGCCACCTCCCCCGGACAGGGGCGATCACCCCTCCACTTT
J gene: TRBJ2-1; clone size: NA; D gene: TRBD1; V gene: TRBV5-4; CDR3 protein: CASSPRDRAYNEQFF; CDR3 DNA: TGTGCCAGCAGCCCCCGGGACAGAGCTTACAATGAGCAGTTCTTC
J gene: TRBJ2-5; clone size: NA; D gene: NA; V gene: TRBV2; CDR3 protein: CASTRGASVETQYF; CDR3 DNA: TGTGCCAGCACACGGGGGGCTTCGGTGGAGACCCAGTACTTC
J gene: TRBJ1-3; clone size: NA; D gene: NA; V gene: TRBV5-1; CDR3 protein: CASSPVTSSGNTIYF; CDR3 DNA: TGCGCCAGCAGCCCGGTGACAAGCTCTGGAAACACCATATATTTT
J gene: TRBJ2-5; clone size: once; D gene: TRBD1; V gene: TRBV2; CDR3 protein: CASSVGQGAKTQYF; CDR3 DNA: TGTGCCAGCAGTGTCGGACAGGGGGCTAAGACCCAGTACTTC
J gene: TRBJ1-6; clone size: few; D gene: NA; V gene: TRBV9; CDR3 protein: CASSVNAASPLHF; CDR3 DNA: TGTGCCAGCAGCGTTAATGCGGCTTCACCCCTCCACTTT
J gene: TRBJ2-7; clone size: few; D gene: NA; V gene: TRBV5-1; CDR3 protein: CASSSRLEQYF; CDR3 DNA: TGCGCCAGCAGCTCCCGTCTCGAGCAGTACTTC
J gene: TRBJ1-6; clone size: NA; D gene: NA; V gene: TRBV5-4; CDR3 protein: CASAKQDSPLHF; CDR3 DNA: TGTGCCAGCGCGAAGCAGGATTCACCCCTCCACTTT
J gene: TRBJ1-4; clone size: NA; D gene: NA; V gene: TRBV20-1; CDR3 protein: CSTGGYEKLFF; CDR3 DNA: TGCAGTACGGGGGGCTATGAAAAACTGTTTTTT
J gene: TRBJ1-6; clone size: NA; D gene: NA; V gene: TRBV30; CDR3 protein: CAWGEAANSPLHF; CDR3 DNA: TGTGCCTGGGGGGAGGCAGCGAATTCACCCCTCCACTTT
J gene: TRBJ1-6; clone size: NA; D gene: NA; V gene: TRBV3-1/TRBV3-2; CDR3 protein: CASSQAQGISGTPLHF; CDR3 DNA: TGTGCCAGCAGCCAAGCCCAGGGGATCAGCGGAACCCCCCTCCACTTT
J gene: TRBJ2-3; clone size: NA; D gene: TRBD2; V gene: TRBV7-2; CDR3 protein: CASSLGASGGPTDTQYF; CDR3 DNA: TGTGCCAGCAGCTTAGGAGCTAGCGGGGGGCCAACGGATACGCAGTATTTT
J gene: TRBJ1-5; clone size: NA; D gene: NA; V gene: TRBV5-4; CDR3 protein: CASSTGGTSNQPQHF; CDR3 DNA: TGTGCCAGCAGCACCGGAGGGACGAGCAATCAGCCCCAGCATTTT
J gene: TRBJ2-1; clone size: NA; D gene: TRBD1; V gene: TRBV5-1; CDR3 protein: CASRGQGIEGEQFF; CDR3 DNA: TGCGCCAGCAGAGGACAGGGGATTGAAGGTGAGCAGTTCTTC
J gene: TRBJ2-4; clone size: NA; D gene: TRBD1; V gene: TRBV5-5; CDR3 protein: CASSWGQGVAKNIQYF; CDR3 DNA: TGTGCCAGCAGCTGGGGACAGGGTGTAGCCAAAAACATTCAGTACTTC
J gene: TRBJ1-5; clone size: NA; D gene: NA; V gene: TRBV29-1; CDR3 protein: CSVEDDSAQHF; CDR3 DNA: TGCAGCGTTGAAGATGATTCGGCCCAGCATTTT
J gene: TRBJ1-6; clone size: few; D gene: NA; V gene: TRBV19; CDR3 protein: CAIPFLGNSPLHF; CDR3 DNA: TGTGCCATTCCGTTTTTGGGCAATTCACCCCTCCACTTT
J gene: TRBJ2-7; clone size: NA; D gene: TRBD1; V gene: TRBV28; CDR3 protein: CATQPGQTYEQYF; CDR3 DNA: TGTGCCACCCAACCGGGACAGACCTACGAGCAGTACTTC
J gene: TRBJ1-5; clone size: few; D gene: NA; V gene: TRBV27; CDR3 protein: CASSLHSLNQPQHF; CDR3 DNA: TGTGCCAGCAGTTTGCACAGCCTTAATCAGCCCCAGCATTTT
J gene: TRBJ2-2; clone size: once; D gene: TRBD2; V gene: TRBV12-3/TRBV12-4; CDR3 protein: CASKLAGAGELFF; CDR3 DNA: TGTGCCAGCAAACTAGCGGGGGCGGGGGAGCTGTTTTTT
J gene: TRBJ1-2; clone size: NA; D gene: TRBD1; V gene: TRBV2; CDR3 protein: CASSVDRGTYGYTF; CDR3 DNA: TGTGCCAGCAGCGTGGACAGGGGGACCTACGGCTACACCTTC
J gene: TRBJ2-1; clone size: NA; D gene: NA; V gene: TRBV19; CDR3 protein: CASSISWEWNEQFF; CDR3 DNA: TGTGCCAGTAGTATATCCTGGGAGTGGAATGAGCAGTTCTTC
J gene: TRBJ1-1; clone size: many; D gene: TRBD1; V gene: TRBV5-1; CDR3 protein: CASSRQTGATEAFF; CDR3 DNA: TGCGCCAGCAGCAGACAAACAGGGGCCACTGAAGCTTTCTTT
J gene: TRBJ1-1; clone size: NA; D gene: NA; V gene: TRBV2; CDR3 protein: CASTFSDTEAFF; CDR3 DNA: TGTGCCAGCACCTTTAGTGACACTGAAGCTTTCTTT
J gene: TRBJ2-1; clone size: NA; D gene: TRBD2; V gene: TRBV5-1; CDR3 protein: CASGSGTSGVNEQFF; CDR3 DNA: TGCGCCAGCGGCTCCGGGACTAGCGGGGTAAATGAGCAGTTCTTC
J gene: TRBJ2-3; clone size: NA; D gene: NA; V gene: TRBV7-7; CDR3 protein: CASSETGFKGDTQYF; CDR3 DNA: TGTGCCAGCAGCGAGACAGGTTTTAAGGGCGATACGCAGTATTTT
J gene: TRBJ2-1; clone size: NA; D gene: NA; V gene: TRBV5-1; CDR3 protein: CASSPRADNEQFF; CDR3 DNA: TGCGCCAGCAGCCCCAGGGCAGACAATGAGCAGTTCTTC
J gene: TRBJ1-1; clone size: NA; D gene: NA; V gene: TRBV3-1/TRBV3-2; CDR3 protein: CASSPGGRFEAFF; CDR3 DNA: TGTGCCAGCAGCCCCGGGGGACGGTTTGAAGCTTTCTTT
J gene: TRBJ2-5; clone size: NA; D gene: NA; V gene: TRBV5-1; CDR3 protein: CASSLEYQETQYF; CDR3 DNA: TGCGCCAGCAGCTTGGAATATCAAGAGACCCAGTACTTC
J gene: TRBJ1-3; clone size: NA; D gene: NA; V gene: TRBV29-1; CDR3 protein: CSVDSGGRNTIYF; CDR3 DNA: TGCAGCGTTGATAGCGGGGGTAGAAACACCATATATTTT